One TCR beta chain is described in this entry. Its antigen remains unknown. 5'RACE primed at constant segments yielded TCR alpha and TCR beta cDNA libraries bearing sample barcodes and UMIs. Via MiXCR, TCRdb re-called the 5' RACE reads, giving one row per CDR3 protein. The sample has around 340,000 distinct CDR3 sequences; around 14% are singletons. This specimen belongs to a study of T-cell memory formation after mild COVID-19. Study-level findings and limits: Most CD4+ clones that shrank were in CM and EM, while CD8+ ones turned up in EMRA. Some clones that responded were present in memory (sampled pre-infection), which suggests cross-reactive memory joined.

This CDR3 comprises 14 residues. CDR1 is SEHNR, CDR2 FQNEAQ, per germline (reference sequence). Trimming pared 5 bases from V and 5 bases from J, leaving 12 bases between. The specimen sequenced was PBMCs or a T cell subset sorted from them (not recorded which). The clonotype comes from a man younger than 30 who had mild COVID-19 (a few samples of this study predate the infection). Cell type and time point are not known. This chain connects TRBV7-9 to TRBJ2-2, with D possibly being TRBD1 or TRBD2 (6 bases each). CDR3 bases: TGTGCCAGCAGCCCCCAGGGGAGGACCGGGGAGCTGTTTTTT. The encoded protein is CASSPQGRTGELFF.